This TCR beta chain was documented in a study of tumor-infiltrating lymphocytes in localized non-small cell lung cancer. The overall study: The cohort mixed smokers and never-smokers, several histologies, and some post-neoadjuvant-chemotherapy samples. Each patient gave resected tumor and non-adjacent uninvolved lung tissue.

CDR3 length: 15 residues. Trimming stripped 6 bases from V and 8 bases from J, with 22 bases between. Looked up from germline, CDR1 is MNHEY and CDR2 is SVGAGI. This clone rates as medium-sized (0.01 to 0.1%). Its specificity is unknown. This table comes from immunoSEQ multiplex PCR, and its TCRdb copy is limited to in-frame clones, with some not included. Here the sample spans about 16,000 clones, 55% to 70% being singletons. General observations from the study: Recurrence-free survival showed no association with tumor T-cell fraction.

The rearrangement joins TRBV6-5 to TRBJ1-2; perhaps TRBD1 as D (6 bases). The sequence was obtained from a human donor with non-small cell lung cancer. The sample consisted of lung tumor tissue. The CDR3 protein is CASSYGSPGAQGYTF. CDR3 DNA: TGTGCCAGCAGCTACGGGTCCCCGGGGGCGCAGGGCTACACCTTC.